This T cell receptor (beta chain) was identified during a study of Ad26.COV2.S vaccination and SARS-CoV-2 variants. The CDR3 is 15 residues long. Germline V gene data show CDR1 as SNHLY and CDR2 as FYNNEI. V dropped 1 base and J dropped 12; count of bases not matched to a gene: 7. This clone appeared a single time. As for treatment: around 19 received Ad26.COV2.S at low or high dose, single or two shots; about 5 received placebo; per-sample allocation not given. The samples date from day 63 after the first vaccine or placebo injection. Donation was by an adult aged 18-55 years who was in Boston. Sequencing was performed with immunoSEQ multiplex PCR; in TCRdb, only in-frame clones are kept and a portion is missing. The table records about 350,000 clones, around 83% of them present only once.

The J gene is TRBJ2-5, the V gene TRBV2; 14 bases fit TRBD2. The material sequenced was peripheral blood, taken in a trial of Ad26.COV2.S vaccine versus placebo. This sequence was found in a person aged 18 to 59 who received the Ad26.COV2.S COVID-19 vaccine or a placebo. The CDR3 here is CASSEDGLAGGPEYF. The CDR3 DNA sequence: TGTGCCAGCAGTGAAGACGGACTAGCGGGAGGTCCCGAGTACTTC.